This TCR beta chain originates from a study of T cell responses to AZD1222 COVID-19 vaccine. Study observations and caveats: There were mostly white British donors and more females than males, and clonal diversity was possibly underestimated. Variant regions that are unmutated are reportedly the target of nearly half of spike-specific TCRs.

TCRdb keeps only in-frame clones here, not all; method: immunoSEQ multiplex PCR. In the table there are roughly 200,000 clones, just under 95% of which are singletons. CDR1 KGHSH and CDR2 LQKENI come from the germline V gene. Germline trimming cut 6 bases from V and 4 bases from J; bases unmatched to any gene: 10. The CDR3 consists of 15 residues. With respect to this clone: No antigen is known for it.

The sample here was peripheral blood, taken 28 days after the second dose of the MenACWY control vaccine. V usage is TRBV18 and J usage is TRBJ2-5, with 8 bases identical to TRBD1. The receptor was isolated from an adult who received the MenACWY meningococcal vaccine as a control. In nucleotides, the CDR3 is TGTGCCAGCTCCCTAGGACAGGGCTCCGGAGAGACCCAGTACTTC. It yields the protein CASSLGQGSGETQYF.